These 10 T cell receptor beta chains share one sample of origin, sequenced in a study of metastatic and nonmetastatic thyroid tumors. TCRdb re-called the PCR reads via MiXCR. The sample has roughly 58,000 clones, approximately 4.1% seen once; the top ten hold 20% to 25%. Before thyroid surgery, none of the patients had received any treatment. Sequenced: blood. The receptors were sampled from a female donor with papillary thyroid cancer or a benign thyroid nodule (not recorded which). Some clones in this sample may be carry-over from other donors' samples.

This clone has a handful of counts. The chain couples TRBV6-4 to TRBJ2-2; TRBD2 aligns across 12 bases. The CDR3 loop spans 13 amino acids. With 10 bases clipped from V and 4 bases from J, the junction kept 1 base outside the gene matches. The V gene's germline CDR1 is MRHNA and CDR2 SNTAGT. The CDR3 here is CATSGRATGELFF. CDR3 DNA sequence: TGTGCCACTAGCGGGAGGGCCACCGGGGAGCTGTTTTTT.

This clone was picked up many times. This chain connects TRBV6-1 to TRBJ2-1; TRBD1 matches 9 bases. With V trimmed by 7 bases and J by 6 bases, 16 bases remained unmatched. Germline assignment: CDR1 MNHNS and CDR2 SASEGT. The CDR3 is made up of 17 amino acids. CDR3 sequence reads: CASTPPIGTGSLNEQFF. The DNA for the CDR3 is TGTGCCAGCACCCCCCCGATAGGGACAGGGAGTCTCAATGAGCAGTTCTTC.

This clone was counted at least ten times. The genes are TRBV11-3 and TRBJ2-1, with 12 bases fitting TRBD2. Germline trimming cut 5 bases from V and 8 bases from J; bases unmatched to any gene: 7. Germline CDR1 SGHNT, CDR2 YENEEA. The CDR3 has 15 amino acids. This chain's CDR3 is CASSPTSGSSDEQFF. CDR3 coding DNA: TGTGCCAGCAGCCCGACTAGCGGGAGTTCCGATGAGCAGTTCTTC. Full variable domain (remainder filled in from reference TRBV11-3 and TRBJ2-1): EAGVVQSPRYKIIEKKQPVAFWCNPISGHNTLYWYLQNLGQGPELLIRYENEEAVDDSQLPKDRFSAERLKGVDSTLKIQPAELGDSAVYLCASSPTSGSSDEQFFGPGTRLTVL.

The sample holds many counts of this clone. The CDR3 DNA reads TGCAGTGCTAGAGTGAACTATTACAATGAGCAGTTCTTC. Its protein is CSARVNYYNEQFF. The chain combines TRBV20-1 with TRBJ2-1; D is undetermined. The length of the CDR3 is 13 residues. Trimming pared 1 base from V and 4 bases from J, leaving 8 bases between. Germline V gene sequence: CDR1 DFQATT, CDR2 SNEGSKA (reference sequence).

This clone was recorded at least ten times. V gene TRBV9 combines with J gene TRBJ2-1; D is undetermined. This CDR3 contains 15 residues. Looked up from germline, CDR1 is SGDLS and CDR2 is YYNGEE. V shed 3 bases and J shed 1 base, with 11 bases lying between them. CDR3 DNA sequence: TGTGCCAGCAGCGCCATGATCGGGTCCTACAATGAGCAGTTCTTC. Translation gives CASSAMIGSYNEQFF.

This clone came up many times. The genes are TRBV19 and TRBJ2-1, with D tentatively TRBD1 (6 bases). Germline CDR1 reads LNHDA; CDR2 reads SQIVND (reference sequence). This CDR3 spans 13 amino acids. V dropped 6 bases and J dropped 8 bases, with 14 bases sitting between them. DNA for the CDR3: TGTGCCAGTAGCGGCGGTAGGGGGTATGAGCAGTTCTTC. Its protein product is CASSGGRGYEQFF. The variable domain in full, completed from reference TRBV19 and TRBJ2-1, reads DGGITQSPKYLFRKEGQNVTLSCEQNLNHDAMYWYRQDPGQGLRLIYYSQIVNDFQKGDIAEGYSVSREKKESFPLTVTSAQKNPTAFYLCASSGGRGYEQFFGPGTRLTVL.

This clone was recorded at least ten times. The chain is built from TRBV4-1 and TRBJ1-1, with 8 nucleotides matching TRBD1. The CDR3 is 15 amino acids. Germline-derived CDR1 and CDR2 are MGHRA and YSYEKL. The ends lost 4 bases at V and 5 bases at J; junction bases unmatched: 9. In DNA, the CDR3 is TGCGCCAGCAGCCCCGACAGGGGCTTTTGGACTGAAGCTTTCTTT. Translated, it gives CASSPDRGFWTEAFF.

Many counts were recorded for this clone. J is TRBJ2-2 and V is TRBV15; D is possibly TRBD1 (5 bases). Germline CDR1 LNHNV, CDR2 YYDKDF (reference sequence). V lost 0 bases and J 6 bases, leaving 8 bases between the germline ends. CDR3 length equals 14 residues. The CDR3: CATSRDIGAGELFF. CDR3 bases: TGTGCCACCAGCAGAGATATAGGGGCCGGGGAGCTGTTTTTT.

The gene calls are TRBV20-1 and TRBJ2-3; D tentatively reads TRBD1 or TRBD2 (5 bases each). V lost 2 bases and J 0 bases, leaving 15 bases between the germline ends. The germline CDR1 and CDR2 sequences are DFQATT and SNEGSKA (reference sequence). This CDR3 comprises 16 residues. In DNA, the CDR3 is TGCAGTGCTAGATATCGGGGCCTATCTAGCACAGATACGCAGTATTTT. It is translated as CSARYRGLSSTDTQYF.

This clone was found many times. The V gene is TRBV19, the J gene TRBJ1-1; 9 bases are shared with TRBD1. The CDR3 spans 15 residues. Losses at the gene ends were 5 bases for V and 5 bases for J; bases not matched to a gene: 9. Germline CDR1 LNHDA, CDR2 SQIVND (reference sequence). CDR3 residues: CASSARDREETEAFF. The CDR3 nucleotides are TGTGCCAGTAGTGCCCGGGACAGGGAGGAGACTGAAGCTTTCTTT.